This record looks at one T cell receptor (beta chain) sequence and its context. No antigen is known for it. The entry originates in a study of cytomegalovirus exposure and HLA in healthy donors. Study-wide context: An early release of data contained approximately 85 million unique TCRs, which came from HLA-typed donors.

Primers for the PCR totalled 60 Vbeta and 13 Jbeta. Repertoires were generated with immunoSEQ multiplex PCR, while TCRdb's copy carries only in-frame clones and drops some. The sample has 120,000 or so clones, over 15% seen once. This CDR3 comprises 17 residues. The germline V and J ends were trimmed by 0 bases and 4 bases, with 20 bases remaining between them. Germline-derived CDR1 and CDR2 are SGDLS and YYNGEE. Whole-study findings and limits: With later analysis, a missense DCLRE1C variant became linked to TCR beta V- and J-gene trimming.

The TCR originated in a female donor in good health and CMV-seropositive. Sequenced: PBMCs. This rearrangement joins TRBV9 to TRBJ2-7; D is possibly TRBD1 (6 bases). CDR3 protein: CASSVVSIRDKIYEQYF. The CDR3 coding sequence is TGTGCCAGCAGCGTAGTTTCTATCCGGGACAAAATATACGAGCAGTACTTC.